This is a list of T cell receptor beta chains from one sample in a study of blood T cell repertoires in COVID-19. Produced via immunoSEQ multiplex PCR; TCRdb's table is partial and in-frame only. The data contain tens of thousands of clones, over 75% of them singletons. The specimen was peripheral blood. Receptor source: an elderly man with acute or convalescent COVID-19. CDR3s include the opening cysteine and the closing phenylalanine or tryptophan. Each record gives: V gene, clone size, J gene, D gene, CDR3 protein, CDR3 DNA. The D gene is left open where the match is weak. Only some rows state a clone size, as once, few, many or a class for expanded clones.

V: TRBV7-9; size: NA; J: TRBJ1-1; D: NA; CDR3: CASSLEQGTEAFF; DNA: TGTGCCAGCAGCTTGGAACAGGGCACTGAAGCTTTCTTT
V: TRBV18; size: NA; J: TRBJ2-7; D: TRBD1; CDR3: CASSLGTGPNEQYF; DNA: TGTGCCAGCTCACTGGGGACAGGCCCCAACGAGCAGTACTTC
V: TRBV6-5; size: NA; J: TRBJ1-1; D: NA; CDR3: CASRPEQGRGTEAFF; DNA: TGTGCCAGCAGACCCGAGCAGGGAAGAGGCACTGAAGCTTTCTTT
V: TRBV2; size: NA; J: TRBJ1-4; D: NA; CDR3: CASRPGQAFATNEKLFF; DNA: TGTGCCAGCAGGCCGGGACAAGCATTTGCAACTAATGAAAAACTGTTTTTT
V: TRBV6-2/TRBV6-3; size: NA; J: TRBJ1-4; D: TRBD1; CDR3: CASSRHTGVGEKLFF; DNA: TGTGCCAGCAGCCGTCATACAGGGGTCGGGGAAAAACTGTTTTTT
V: TRBV6-5; size: NA; J: TRBJ1-3; D: NA; CDR3: CATVDISGNTIYF; DNA: TGTGCCACCGTGGACATCTCTGGAAACACCATATATTTT
V: TRBV2; size: NA; J: TRBJ1-2; D: TRBD1; CDR3: CASSRQTGLDGYTF; DNA: TGTGCCAGCTCGCGTCAGACAGGGCTCGATGGCTACACCTTC
V: TRBV6-5; size: NA; J: TRBJ1-2; D: NA; CDR3: CASSYSPGQGKGYTF; DNA: TGTGCCAGCAGTTACTCTCCGGGACAAGGAAAGGGCTACACCTTC
V: TRBV5-4; size: NA; J: TRBJ2-7; D: TRBD1; CDR3: CASSAPGQLSYEQYF; DNA: TGTGCCAGCAGCGCTCCGGGACAGCTCAGCTACGAGCAGTACTTC
V: TRBV7-2; size: NA; J: TRBJ2-4; D: TRBD2; CDR3: CASSSPGLAVAKNIQYF; DNA: TGTGCCAGCAGCTCACCGGGACTAGCGGTAGCCAAAAACATTCAGTACTTC
V: TRBV2; size: NA; J: TRBJ2-3; D: TRBD1; CDR3: CASSETGTADTQYF; DNA: TGTGCCAGCTCGGAGACAGGGACGGCAGATACGCAGTATTTT
V: TRBV6-5; size: NA; J: TRBJ1-1; D: NA; CDR3: CASSRRTEAFF; DNA: TGTGCCAGCAGTCGGAGGACTGAAGCTTTCTTT
V: TRBV28; size: NA; J: TRBJ1-4; D: NA; CDR3: CASSYYEKLFF; DNA: TGTGCCAGCAGTTACTATGAAAAACTGTTTTTT
V: TRBV5-4; size: NA; J: TRBJ2-7; D: NA; CDR3: CASSLGNREYF; DNA: TGTGCCAGCAGTCTAGGAAATCGAGAGTACTTC
V: TRBV29-1; size: medium-sized; J: TRBJ1-1; D: NA; CDR3: CSVEANSVVTEAFF; DNA: TGCAGCGTTGAGGCTAACAGTGTGGTGACTGAAGCTTTCTTT
V: TRBV5-1; size: NA; J: TRBJ2-7; D: NA; CDR3: CASSPGRDGPYEQYF; DNA: TGCGCCAGCAGCCCGGGGCGGGACGGACCCTACGAGCAGTACTTC
V: TRBV5-5; size: NA; J: TRBJ1-5; D: NA; CDR3: CASSFSEGNQPQHF; DNA: TGTGCCAGCAGCTTCTCGGAGGGCAATCAGCCCCAGCATTTT